This T cell receptor (beta chain) was recovered during a study of blood T cell repertoires in COVID-19. Study at large: COVID-19 samples collected from the United States, Italy and Spain covered acute and convalescent phases.

Repertoires were generated with immunoSEQ multiplex PCR, while TCRdb's copy carries only in-frame clones and drops some. The table lists more than 150,000 clones, 84% of them singletons. CDR1 LGHDT and CDR2 YNNKEL come from the germline V gene (reference sequence). V was pared by 0 bases and J by 3 bases, with 11 bases between. The CDR3 has 15 residues. This chain links TRBV3-1 (or the pseudogene TRBV3-2) with TRBJ2-5; TRBD2 is a possible D gene (7 bases). What was sequenced was peripheral blood. This receptor was identified in a man aged 30-40 years with active or convalescent COVID-19. This CDR3 reads CASSQDWEGEETQYF. DNA of the CDR3: TGTGCCAGCAGCCAAGACTGGGAGGGGGAAGAGACCCAGTACTTC.